What follows is one T cell receptor (beta chain) and its context. Its target is not known. This specimen belongs to a study of Ad26.COV2.S vaccination and SARS-CoV-2 variants. Study-level background: Donor joined the COV1001 Ad26.COV2.S trial arm. Once, or twice with 56 days between doses, Ad26.COV2.S was given intramuscularly. Whole-study findings and limits: Assessments of TCR breadth and depth may have underestimated the total T cell responses. Placebo recipients and vaccine recipients were similar in non-spike TCR breadth.

Only in-frame clones appear in the TCRdb table, and some are missing; sequencing was by immunoSEQ multiplex PCR. This sample carries about 410,000 clones, over 80% of them seen once, and the ten largest clones take under 2%. Deletions cut 3 bases from V and 11 bases from J, with 10 bases between. Germline-derived CDR1 and CDR2 are MGHDK and SYGVNS. This CDR3 contains 11 residues. Documented treatment: over 15 received Ad26.COV2.S at low or high dose, single or two shots; several received placebo; per-sample allocation not given. It was on day 63 after the first vaccine or placebo injection that samples were taken.

The chain joins TRBV25-1 to TRBJ1-2, with D perhaps matching TRBD1 (5 bases). This material consisted of peripheral blood, taken in a trial of Ad26.COV2.S vaccine versus placebo. The sequence was collected from a person aged 18-65 years who received the Ad26.COV2.S COVID-19 vaccine or a placebo. CDR3 sequence: CASSDGHRYTF. CDR3 nucleotides: TGTGCCAGCAGTGACGGACACAGGTACACCTTC.